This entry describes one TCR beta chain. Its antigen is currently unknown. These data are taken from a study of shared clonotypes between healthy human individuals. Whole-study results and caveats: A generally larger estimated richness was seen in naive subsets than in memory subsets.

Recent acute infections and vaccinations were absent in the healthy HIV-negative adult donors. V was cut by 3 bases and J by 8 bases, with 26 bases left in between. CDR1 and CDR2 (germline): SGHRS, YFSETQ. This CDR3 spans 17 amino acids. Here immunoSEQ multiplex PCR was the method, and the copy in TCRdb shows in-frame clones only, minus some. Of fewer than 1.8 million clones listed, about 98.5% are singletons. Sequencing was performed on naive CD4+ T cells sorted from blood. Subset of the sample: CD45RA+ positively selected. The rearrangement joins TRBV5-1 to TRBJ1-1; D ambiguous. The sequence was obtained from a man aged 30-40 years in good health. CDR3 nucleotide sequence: TGCGCCAGCAGCTCGGCCGCGGTATCCCTGATACTCAAAGAAGCTTTCTTT. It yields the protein CASSSAAVSLILKEAFF.